Presented here are 17 T cell receptor beta chains from one specimen sequenced in a study of Ad26.COV2.S vaccination and SARS-CoV-2 variants. The treatment denotes: some 20 received Ad26.COV2.S at low or high dose, single or two shots; about 5 received placebo; per-sample allocation not given. Sampling happened 63 days after the first vaccine or placebo injection. TCRdb's copy holds only in-frame clones and misses some; the assay was immunoSEQ multiplex PCR. The top ten hold roughly 3.2% of the sample, which has some 390,000 clones, approximately 91% seen once. Sequenced here: peripheral blood, sampled in a trial of Ad26.COV2.S vaccine versus placebo. The receptors shown here come from a person between 18 and 60 years old who received the Ad26.COV2.S COVID-19 vaccine or a placebo.

This sequence joins TRBV21-1 and TRBJ2-5; the listed D gene, TRBD2, was not tested against the DNA. TRBV21-1 is a known pseudogene. CDR3 size: 17 residues. In nucleotides, the CDR3 is TGTGCCAGCAGCAAAAGGCGGGACTATGGCCCTCAAGAGACCCAGTACTTC. Protein product: CASSKRRDYGPQETQYF.

This clone was observed once. V usage is TRBV5-1 and J usage is TRBJ1-3, with 9 positions matching TRBD1. CDR3 length: 16 residues. Germline V gene sequence: CDR1 SGHRS, CDR2 YFSETQ. With 4 bases clipped from V and 0 bases from J, the junction kept 5 bases outside the gene matches. The CDR3 sequence is CASSLDRGSSGNTIYF. CDR3 DNA: TGCGCCAGCAGCCTGGACAGGGGCAGCTCTGGAAACACCATATATTTT. The variable domain in full, completed from reference TRBV5-1 and TRBJ1-3, reads KAGVTQTPRYLIKTRGQQVTLSCSPISGHRSVSWYQQTPGQGLQFLFEYFSETQRNKGNFPGRFSGRQFSNSRSEMNVSTLELGDSALYLCASSLDRGSSGNTIYFGEGSWLTVV.

This clone was seen a single time. The chain is built from TRBV10-3 and TRBJ2-2; the match to TRBD1 covers 7 bases. Germline loops: CDR1 ENHRY, CDR2 SYGVKD. The CDR3 length is 15 residues. The ends lost 0 bases at V and 3 bases at J; junction bases unmatched: 1. Here the CDR3 reads CAISESRGHTGELFF. CDR3 bases: TGTGCCATCAGTGAGTCTAGGGGGCACACCGGGGAGCTGTTTTTT.

Comments on this clone: At one end the junction does not follow the germline gene, possibly because of a read error. CDR3 nucleotides: TGTGCCAGCAGCTCTACTAGCGGGGGAGCAGTTCTCTTC. Its protein is CASSSTSGGAVLF. The V and J genes are TRBV7-2 and TRBJ2-1; 11 nucleotides align to TRBD2. CDR3 length: 13 amino acids. The germline CDR1 and CDR2 sequences are SGHTA and FQGNSA. Full variable domain (missing parts from reference TRBV7-2 and TRBJ2-1): GAGVSQSPSNKVTEKGKDVELRCDPISGHTALYWYRQSLGQGLEFLIYFQGNSAPDKSGLPSDRFSAERTGGSVSTLTIQRTQQEDSAVYLCASSSTSGGAVLFGPGTRLTVL.

The chain uses TRBV5-6 and TRBJ2-7; D gene unclear. V was trimmed by 0 bases and J by 0 bases, leaving 13 bases between them. CDR1 and CDR2 (germline): SGHDT, YYEEEE. CDR3 length equals 16 residues. The CDR3 DNA sequence: TGTGCCAGCAGCTTGGGAGATGGTTTACCCTCCTACGAGCAGTACTTC. Translated: CASSLGDGLPSYEQYF.

In nucleotides, the CDR3 is TGTGCCAGCAGTCGGACAGGGTTCAATCAGCCCCAGCATTTT. Translated: CASSRTGFNQPQHF. V and J are TRBV2 and TRBJ1-5, with 8 bases that match TRBD1. Trimming removed 5 bases from V and 3 bases from J; junction bases left unmatched: 3. Germline V gene sequence: CDR1 SNHLY, CDR2 FYNNEI. This CDR3 comprises 14 residues.

In this sample, this clone turned up once. The chain recombines TRBV18 with TRBJ2-7; 8 nucleotides match TRBD1. Germline CDR1 KGHSH, CDR2 LQKENI. CDR3 length: 13 residues. V was pared by 4 bases and J by 4 bases, with 3 bases of the junction left unmatched. CDR3 in amino acids: CASSQRQGYEQYF. In DNA form, the CDR3 reads TGTGCCAGCTCACAACGACAGGGGTACGAGCAGTACTTC.

The chain uses TRBV7-9 and TRBJ1-2; D call uncertain. Germline loops: CDR1 SEHNR, CDR2 FQNEAQ (reference sequence). Trimming left V 1 base short and J 8 bases short, with 14 bases between. The CDR3 extends over 14 amino acids. CDR3 region: CASSLDLTSDGYTF. In DNA, the CDR3 is TGTGCCAGCAGCTTAGACCTAACATCTGACGGCTACACCTTC.

The rearrangement uses TRBV5-5 and TRBJ1-1; no clear D gene. CDR3 length equals 14 residues. The V and J ends lost 2 bases and 1 base respectively, with 9 bases between them. The germline gives CDR1 SGHKS, CDR2 YYEKEE (reference sequence). CDR3 residues: CASSFQQANTEAFF. The CDR3 nucleotides read TGTGCCAGCAGCTTCCAGCAGGCGAACACTGAAGCTTTCTTT.

CDR3 in amino acids: CASSFNRLAGMGETQYF. CDR3 DNA sequence: TGTGCCAGCAGCTTTAATAGACTAGCGGGGATGGGAGAGACCCAGTACTTC. The chain links TRBV5-4 to TRBJ2-5, with TRBD2 matching 11 bases. Germline trimming cut 2 bases from V and 4 bases from J; bases unmatched to any gene: 10. Germline V CDR1 and CDR2: SGHNT, YYREEE (reference sequence). The CDR3 extends over 17 amino acids.

This sequence joins TRBV7-9 and TRBJ2-1; 9 nucleotides line up with TRBD2. This CDR3 is built from 11 residues. Germline V lookup: CDR1 SEHNR, CDR2 FQNEAQ (reference sequence). Unmatched junction bases numbered 3, after V lost 4 bases and J lost 14 bases. CDR3 bases: TGTGCCAGCAGCTACGGGACTAGCAAGTTCTTC. Translating gives CASSYGTSKFF.

This chain connects TRBV18 to TRBJ1-5; no firm D call. Between the trimmed V and J ends, which lost 4 bases and 1 base, there was a span of 5 bases. Germline values: CDR1 KGHSH, CDR2 LQKENI. This CDR3 comprises 13 residues. The CDR3 nucleotides are TGTGCCAGCTCACTCACAAGCAATCAGCCCCAGCATTTT. Protein product: CASSLTSNQPQHF.

The J gene is TRBJ2-7, the V gene TRBV4-1; a weak D match, TRBD1 (5 bases). The V gene lost 0 bases and the J gene lost 10 bases, with 16 bases spanning the gap. This CDR3 has 14 amino acids. Germline-derived CDR1 and CDR2 are MGHRA and YSYEKL. The CDR3 loop is CASSQDGASPRQYF. The CDR3 DNA sequence: TGCGCCAGCAGCCAAGATGGGGCAAGCCCGAGACAGTACTTC.

The J gene is TRBJ2-7, the V gene TRBV2; TRBD1 matches 8 bases. This CDR3 has 15 amino acids. V was pared by 6 bases and J by 1 base, with 8 bases of the junction left unmatched. Germline V CDR1 and CDR2: SNHLY, FYNNEI. The DNA for the CDR3 is TGTGCCAGCAGCCCTCCTACAGGGGGGTCCTACGAGCAGTACTTC. The encoded protein is CASSPPTGGSYEQYF.

V gene TRBV6-4 combines with J gene TRBJ1-5; no clear D. Trimming removed 7 bases at V and 5 bases at J, with 3 bases between. The CDR3 is 10 residues long. In germline, CDR1 is MRHNA, CDR2 SNTAGT. The DNA for the CDR3 is TGTGCCAGCAAGTATCAGCCCCAGCATTTT. Amino acids: CASKYQPQHF.

CDR3 loop: CSASPSWTGGNSPLHF. The DNA of the CDR3 is TGCAGTGCTAGTCCGTCTTGGACAGGAGGGAATTCACCCCTCCACTTT. V is TRBV20-1 and J is TRBJ1-6; 7 bases fit TRBD1. Germline CDR1 is DFQATT and CDR2 is SNEGSKA (reference sequence). This CDR3 has 16 amino acids. V lost 3 bases to trimming and J lost 7 bases; unmatched junction nucleotides: 12.

The genes are TRBV20-1 and TRBJ1-6; D gene unclear. Trimming took off 3 bases at V and 5 bases at J, with 11 bases between the two ends. Germline V CDR1 and CDR2: DFQATT, SNEGSKA (reference sequence). The CDR3 is 14 residues long. This CDR3 is CSASWQVDNSPLHF. CDR3 nucleotide sequence: TGCAGTGCTAGTTGGCAGGTAGATAATTCACCCCTCCACTTT.